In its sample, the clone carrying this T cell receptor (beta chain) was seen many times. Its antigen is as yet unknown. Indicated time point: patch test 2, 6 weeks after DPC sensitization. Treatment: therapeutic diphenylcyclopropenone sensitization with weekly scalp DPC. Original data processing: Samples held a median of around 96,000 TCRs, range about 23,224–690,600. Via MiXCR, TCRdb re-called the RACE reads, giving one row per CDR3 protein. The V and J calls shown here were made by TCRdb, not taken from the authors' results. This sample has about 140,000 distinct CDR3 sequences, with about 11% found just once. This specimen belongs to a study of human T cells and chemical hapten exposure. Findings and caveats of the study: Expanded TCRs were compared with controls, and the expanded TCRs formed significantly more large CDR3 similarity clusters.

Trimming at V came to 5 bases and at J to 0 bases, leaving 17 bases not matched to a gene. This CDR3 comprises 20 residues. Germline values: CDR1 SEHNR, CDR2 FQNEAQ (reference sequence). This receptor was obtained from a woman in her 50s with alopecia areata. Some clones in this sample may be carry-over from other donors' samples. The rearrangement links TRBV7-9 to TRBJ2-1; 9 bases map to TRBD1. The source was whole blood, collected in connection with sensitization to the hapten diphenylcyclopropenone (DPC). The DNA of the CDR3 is TGTGCCAGCAGCCTAATTTCCGGGACAGGGACATCGAGCTCCTACAATGAGCAGTTCTTC. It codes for CASSLISGTGTSSSYNEQFF.